These T cell receptor beta chains were read from a single sample in a study of cytomegalovirus exposure and HLA in healthy donors. The repertoire was sequenced with immunoSEQ multiplex PCR; TCRdb's copy has only in-frame clones and lacks some. In the table there are roughly 170,000 clones, 84% of which are singletons. What was sequenced was PBMCs. The receptors here all came from a girl aged 2-15 years in good health and CMV-seropositive. The CDR3 runs from the conserved cysteine through the conserved F or W. The order of the fields is V gene, J gene, CDR3 protein.

TRBV7-9	TRBJ2-3	CASKRTVTDTQYF
TRBV7-6	TRBJ2-3	CASSLGRGTDTQYF
TRBV6-5	TRBJ2-2	CASSYSDRVGPGELFF
TRBV7-9	TRBJ2-7	CASSSRTSGRVYEQYF
TRBV25-1	TRBJ1-1	CASSGSTGSTEAFF
TRBV30	TRBJ2-7	CAWMGHASSYEQYF
TRBV6-5	TRBJ1-2	CASSYSGTNYGYTF
TRBV5-1	TRBJ1-2	CASSRGTGQGNYGYTF
TRBV30	TRBJ1-2	CAWSREGRNGYTF
TRBV4-1	TRBJ1-3	CASSQGYSGNTIYF
TRBV11-3	TRBJ2-1	CASSLGLLLAGNNEQFF
TRBV6-5	TRBJ2-1	CASSLLAGGLFNEQFF
TRBV19	TRBJ2-3	CASSQGTDTQYF
TRBV6-6	TRBJ1-2	CASSYSPRFNYGYTF
TRBV9	TRBJ2-7	CASSGGGAQAYEQYF
TRBV7-8	TRBJ1-1	CASSLADQLGQGAAEAFF
TRBV15	TRBJ2-1	CATSKTMDAGGKFF
TRBV7-9	TRBJ2-1	CASSFTSSSSSYNEQFF
TRBV27	TRBJ2-5	CASTLWGGAETQYF
TRBV10-3	TRBJ2-2	CAIRLIVGTGNTGELFF
TRBV10-2	-	CASSEWGGYEQYF
TRBV6-5	TRBJ1-1	CASLQGTEAFF
TRBV27	TRBJ2-3	CASRLDQSTDTQYF
TRBV30	TRBJ2-7	CAWTSGDYLSYEQYF
TRBV5-1	TRBJ2-1	CASSSGLAGGPSYNEQFF
TRBV6-5	TRBJ1-2	CASSFIAPGQGNGYTF
TRBV10-3	TRBJ1-1	CAISQVTGEAFF
TRBV28	TRBJ1-2	CASSLDTTEIYGYTF
TRBV15	TRBJ1-3	CATSRVILEGNTIYF
TRBV5-4	TRBJ2-5	CASSPGHQVGETQYF
TRBV25-1	TRBJ2-1	CASSEDSYNEQFF
TRBV19	TRBJ1-5	CASRRQALSNQPQHF
TRBV30	TRBJ1-2	CAWTRNTDYGYTF
TRBV4-1	TRBJ2-1	CASSPLAVLYNEQFF
TRBV9	TRBJ2-7	CASSVRGSSYEQYF
TRBV25-1	TRBJ2-7	CASRASGRGSYEQYF
TRBV5-1	TRBJ2-3	CASSLATGAPGTDTQYF
TRBV9	TRBJ1-5	CASSDTGQGQPQHF
TRBV10-1	TRBJ2-7	CASRRGQGSYEQYF
TRBV28	TRBJ2-5	CASSSGGGQTNRETQYF
TRBV4-1	TRBJ1-4	CASSQVRSLAGYEKLFF
TRBV10-1	TRBJ2-2	CASSETGLASGELFF
TRBV6-6	TRBJ2-4	CASSRGAGGKNIQYF
TRBV28	TRBJ2-1	CASSPPGGRAYEQFF
TRBV6-1	TRBJ1-2	CASSTRGGFYGYTF
TRBV29-1	TRBJ1-5	CSYAGGTDQPQHF
TRBV29-1	TRBJ2-1	CSVEEYGGLNEQFF